This T cell receptor (beta chain) was retrieved from a study of T cell responses to AZD1222 COVID-19 vaccine. Note on this clone: The antigen is unknown.

This table comes from immunoSEQ multiplex PCR, and its TCRdb copy is limited to in-frame clones, with some not included. The repertoire has 200,000 or so clones, about 94% of them found once; the top ten carry about 9.2%. Study-level points and caveats: Clonal diversity may have been underestimated, and the donors were mostly white British, with more females than males. Samples come after the peak T cell response, not at day 14. Elevations in Spike-specific TCR breadth and depth followed administration of two AZD1222 doses.

Sequenced here: peripheral blood, sampled on day 0 of AZD1222 vaccination. This clonotype was obtained from an adult in good health.

The CDR3 loop is CASSGPGHEKLFF. The CDR3 DNA reads TGTGCCAGCAGCGGTCCCGGCCATGAAAAACTGTTTTTT. The genes are TRBV7-9 and TRBJ1-4; D not certain. The CDR3 is 13 amino acids. Germline V gives CDR1 SEHNR, CDR2 FQNEAQ (reference sequence). V lost 5 bases to trimming and J lost 6 bases, with 10 bases between them.